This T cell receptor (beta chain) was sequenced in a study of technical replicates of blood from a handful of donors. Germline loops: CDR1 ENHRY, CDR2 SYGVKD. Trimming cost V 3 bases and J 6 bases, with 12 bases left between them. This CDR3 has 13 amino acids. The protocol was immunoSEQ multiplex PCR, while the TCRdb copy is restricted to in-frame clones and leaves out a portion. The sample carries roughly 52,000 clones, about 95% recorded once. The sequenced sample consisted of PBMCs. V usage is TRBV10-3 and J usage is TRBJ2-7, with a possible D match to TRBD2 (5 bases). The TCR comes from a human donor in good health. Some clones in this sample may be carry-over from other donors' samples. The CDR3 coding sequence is TGTGCCATCAGTGATATAAGAGCGGCCGAGCAGTACTTC. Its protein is CAISDIRAAEQYF.